This T cell receptor (beta chain) was documented in a study of a mutant IDH1 vaccine in newly diagnosed glioma. The wider study: Initiation of the vaccine course occurred 4-6 weeks after radiotherapy alone, or alongside temozolomide cycles. Most patients had radiochemotherapy with temozolomide before enrollment; others had one alone. Study outcomes and limitations: No link was apparently found between pseudoprogression and changes in top peripheral T cell clonotypes.

As regards this clone: No antigen is known for it.

Sequenced by immunoSEQ multiplex PCR; TCRdb stores in-frame clones only, minus some. This sample has approximately 39,000 clones, with roughly 76% found just once. There are 16 residues in the CDR3. Trimming shortened V by 0 bases and J by 5 bases, and 19 bases separated the two germline ends. Per germline, CDR1 SQVTM and CDR2 ANQGSEA. Time point specified: week 5, during vaccination. A 20-mer mutant IDH1 peptide at 300 ug was injected subcutaneously with topical imiquimod. The rearrangement uses TRBV29-1 and TRBJ2-5; tentatively, D is TRBD1 (7 bases). Sequencing used PBMCs, obtained from a glioma patient whose treatment included an IDH1 peptide vaccine. The origin of this receptor is a man aged 50 to 59 with glioma. CDR3 sequence (DNA): TGCAGCGTTGAAGACCTGACAGGGAGGTTTCCGGAGACCCAGTACTTC. As protein: CSVEDLTGRFPETQYF.